This T cell receptor beta chain originates from a study of shared clonotypes between healthy human individuals. V was shortened by 2 bases and J by 8 bases, with 18 bases between the two germline ends. This CDR3 contains 15 residues. Germline V gives CDR1 KGHSH, CDR2 LQKENI. The method was immunoSEQ multiplex PCR; TCRdb's version includes in-frame clones alone and lacks a portion of them. The sample has some 1,600,000 clones, about 98% seen once; the top ten hold approximately 0.45%. Regarding the study as a whole: Around 5% of naive CD4 clonotypes were common to several donors.

About this clone: Its antigen is not identified.

The study drew all its donors from Caucasian adults living in Nashville, Tennessee. Subsets obtained from CD4+ cells comprised CD45RA+ naive and CD45RA-negative memory cells. This TCR was sampled from a young man in good health. V is TRBV18 and J is TRBJ1-2, with D maybe TRBD1 (5 bases). The sample taken for sequencing was naive CD4+ T cells sorted from blood. Subset indicated: CD45RA+ positively selected. CDR3 loop: CASSPKGPPDIGYTF. CDR3 in DNA: TGTGCCAGCTCACCAAAGGGACCGCCCGACATCGGCTACACCTTC.